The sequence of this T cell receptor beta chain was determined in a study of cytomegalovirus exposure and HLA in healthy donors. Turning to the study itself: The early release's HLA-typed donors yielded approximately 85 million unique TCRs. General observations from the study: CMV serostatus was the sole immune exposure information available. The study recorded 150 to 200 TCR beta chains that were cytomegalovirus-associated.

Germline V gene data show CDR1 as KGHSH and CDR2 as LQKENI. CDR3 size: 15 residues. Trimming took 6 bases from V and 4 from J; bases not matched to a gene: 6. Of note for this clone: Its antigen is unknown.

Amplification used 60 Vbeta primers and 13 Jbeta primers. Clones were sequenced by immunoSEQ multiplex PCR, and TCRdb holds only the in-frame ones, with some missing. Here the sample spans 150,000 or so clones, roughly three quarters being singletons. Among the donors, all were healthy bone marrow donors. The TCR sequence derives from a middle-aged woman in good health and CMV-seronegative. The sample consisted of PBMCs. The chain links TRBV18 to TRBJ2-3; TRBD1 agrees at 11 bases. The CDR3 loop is CASSSGTGGADTQYF. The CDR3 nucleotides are TGTGCCAGCTCGTCCGGGACAGGGGGGGCAGATACGCAGTATTTT.